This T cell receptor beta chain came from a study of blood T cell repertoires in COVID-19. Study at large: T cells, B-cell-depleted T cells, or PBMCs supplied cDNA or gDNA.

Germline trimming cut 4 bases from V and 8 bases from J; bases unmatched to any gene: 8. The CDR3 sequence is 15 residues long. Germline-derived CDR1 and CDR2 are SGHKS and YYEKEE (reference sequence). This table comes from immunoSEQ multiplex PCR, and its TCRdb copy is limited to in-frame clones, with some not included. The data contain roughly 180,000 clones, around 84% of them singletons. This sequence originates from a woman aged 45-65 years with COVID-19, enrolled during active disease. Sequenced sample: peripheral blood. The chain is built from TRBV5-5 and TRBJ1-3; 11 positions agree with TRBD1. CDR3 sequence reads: CASSPTDRGRDTIYF. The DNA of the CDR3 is TGTGCCAGCAGCCCAACGGACAGGGGGCGGGACACCATATATTTT.